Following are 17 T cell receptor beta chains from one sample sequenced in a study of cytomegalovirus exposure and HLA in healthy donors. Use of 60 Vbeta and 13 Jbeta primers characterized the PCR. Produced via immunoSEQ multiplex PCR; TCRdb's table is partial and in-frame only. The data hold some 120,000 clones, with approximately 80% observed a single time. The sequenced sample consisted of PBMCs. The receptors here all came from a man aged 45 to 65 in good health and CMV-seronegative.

CDR3 in amino acids: CASSSPGDRGLYEQYF. The CDR3 DNA reads as TGTGCCAGCAGTTCCCCCGGGGACAGGGGTTTGTACGAGCAGTACTTC. This chain uses TRBV28 with TRBJ2-7, with 10 nucleotides matching TRBD1. Germline CDR1 and CDR2: MDHEN and SYDVKM. The ends lost 4 bases at V and 4 bases at J; junction bases unmatched: 10. The CDR3 consists of 16 residues.

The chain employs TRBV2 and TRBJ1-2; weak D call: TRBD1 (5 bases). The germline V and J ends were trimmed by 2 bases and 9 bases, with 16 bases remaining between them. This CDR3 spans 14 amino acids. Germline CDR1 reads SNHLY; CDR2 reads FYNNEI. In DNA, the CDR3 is TGTGCCAGCAGTGAAAATACAGGCCAGAGGCGCTACACCTTC. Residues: CASSENTGQRRYTF.

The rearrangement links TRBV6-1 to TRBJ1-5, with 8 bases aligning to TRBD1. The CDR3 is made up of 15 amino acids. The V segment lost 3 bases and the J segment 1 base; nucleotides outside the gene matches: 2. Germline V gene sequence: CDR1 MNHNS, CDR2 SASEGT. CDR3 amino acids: CASSDRGRSNQPQHF. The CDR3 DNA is TGTGCCAGCAGTGACAGGGGGCGCAGCAATCAGCCCCAGCATTTT.

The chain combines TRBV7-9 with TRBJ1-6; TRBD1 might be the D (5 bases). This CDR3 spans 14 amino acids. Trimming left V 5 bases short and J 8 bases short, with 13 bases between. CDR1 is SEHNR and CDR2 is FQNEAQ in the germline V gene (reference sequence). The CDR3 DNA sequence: TGTGCCAGCAGCCCTCCACAGGTTGATTCACCCCTCCACTTT. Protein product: CASSPPQVDSPLHF. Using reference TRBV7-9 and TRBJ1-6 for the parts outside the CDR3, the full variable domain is DTGVSQNPRHKITKRGQNVTFRCDPISEHNRLYWYRQTLGQGPEFLTYFQNEAQLEKSRLLSDRFSAERPKGSFSTLEIQRTEQGDSAMYLCASSPPQVDSPLHFGNGTRLTVT.

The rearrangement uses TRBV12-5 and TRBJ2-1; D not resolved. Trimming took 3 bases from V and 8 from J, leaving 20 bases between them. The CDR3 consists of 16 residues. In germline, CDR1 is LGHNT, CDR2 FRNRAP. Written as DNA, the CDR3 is TGTGCTAGTGGTTTCTTGGTACTCAATTTTAACCATGAGCAGTTCTTC. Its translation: CASGFLVLNFNHEQFF.

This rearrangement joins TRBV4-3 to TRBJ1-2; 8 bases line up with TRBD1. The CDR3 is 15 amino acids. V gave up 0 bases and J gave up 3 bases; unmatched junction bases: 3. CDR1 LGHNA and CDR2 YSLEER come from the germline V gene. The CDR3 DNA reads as TGCGCCAGCAGCCAAGATCAGACAGGGGACTATGGCTACACCTTC. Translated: CASSQDQTGDYGYTF.

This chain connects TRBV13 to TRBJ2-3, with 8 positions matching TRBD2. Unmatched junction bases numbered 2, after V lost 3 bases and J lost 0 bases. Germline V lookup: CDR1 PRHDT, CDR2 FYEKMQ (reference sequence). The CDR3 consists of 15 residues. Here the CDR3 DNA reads TGTGCCAGCAGCTTGCGCGGGGGGAGCACAGATACGCAGTATTTT. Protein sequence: CASSLRGGSTDTQYF.

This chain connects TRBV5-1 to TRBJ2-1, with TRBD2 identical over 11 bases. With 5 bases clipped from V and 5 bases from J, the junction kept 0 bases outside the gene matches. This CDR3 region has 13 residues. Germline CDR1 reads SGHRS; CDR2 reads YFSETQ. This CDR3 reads CASRLAGDNEQFF. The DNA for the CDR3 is TGCGCCAGCAGACTAGCGGGAGACAATGAGCAGTTCTTC.

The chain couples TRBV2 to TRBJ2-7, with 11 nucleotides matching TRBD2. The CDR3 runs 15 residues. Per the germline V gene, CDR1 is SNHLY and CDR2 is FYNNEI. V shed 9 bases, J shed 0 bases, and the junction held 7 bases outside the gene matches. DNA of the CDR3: TGTGCCAGAGGGGGACTAGCGGATAGCTCCTACGAGCAGTACTTC. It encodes CARGGLADSSYEQYF.

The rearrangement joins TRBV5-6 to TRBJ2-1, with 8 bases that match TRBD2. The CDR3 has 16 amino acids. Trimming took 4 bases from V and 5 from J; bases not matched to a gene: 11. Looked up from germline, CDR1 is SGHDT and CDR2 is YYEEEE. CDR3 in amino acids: CASSRPGGAADNEQFF. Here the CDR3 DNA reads TGTGCCAGCAGCCGCCCGGGGGGGGCAGCCGACAATGAGCAGTTCTTC.

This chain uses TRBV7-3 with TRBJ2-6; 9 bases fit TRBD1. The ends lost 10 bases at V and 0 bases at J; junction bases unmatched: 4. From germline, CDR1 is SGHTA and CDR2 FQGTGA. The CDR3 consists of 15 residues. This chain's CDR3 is CATRDRDSGANVLTF. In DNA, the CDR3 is TGTGCCACCAGGGACAGGGACTCTGGGGCCAACGTCCTGACTTTC.

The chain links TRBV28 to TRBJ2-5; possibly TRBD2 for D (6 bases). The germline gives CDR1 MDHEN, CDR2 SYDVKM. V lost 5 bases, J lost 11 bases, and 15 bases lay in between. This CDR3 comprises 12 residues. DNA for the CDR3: TGTGCCAGCAGTCCTGGACTACGGGGTCAGTACTTC. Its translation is CASSPGLRGQYF.

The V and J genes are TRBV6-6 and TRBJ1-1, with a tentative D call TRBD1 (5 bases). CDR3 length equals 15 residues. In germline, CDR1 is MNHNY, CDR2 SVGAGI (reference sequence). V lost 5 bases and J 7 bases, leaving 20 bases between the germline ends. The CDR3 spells CASSGSWGGRHEAFF. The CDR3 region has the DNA TGTGCCAGCAGTGGCTCTTGGGGGGGTCGTCATGAAGCTTTCTTT.

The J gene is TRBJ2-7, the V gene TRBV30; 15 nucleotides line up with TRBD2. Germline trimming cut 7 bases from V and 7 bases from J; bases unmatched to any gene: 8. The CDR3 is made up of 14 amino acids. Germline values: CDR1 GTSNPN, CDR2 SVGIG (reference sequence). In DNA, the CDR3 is TGTGCCTTCGCTTGGACTAGCGGGGGGGCTGAGCAGTACTTC. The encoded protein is CAFAWTSGGAEQYF. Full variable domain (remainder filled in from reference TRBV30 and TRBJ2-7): SQTIHQWPATLVQPVGSPLSLECTVEGTSNPNLYWYRQAAGRGLQLLFYSVGIGQISSEVPQNLSASRPQDRQFILSSKKLLLSDSGFYLCAFAWTSGGAEQYFGPGTRLTVT.

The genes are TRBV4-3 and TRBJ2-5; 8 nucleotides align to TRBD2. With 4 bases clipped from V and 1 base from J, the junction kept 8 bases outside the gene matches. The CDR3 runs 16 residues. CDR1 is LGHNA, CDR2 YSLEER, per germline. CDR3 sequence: CASSPRGGSSQETQYF. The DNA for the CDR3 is TGCGCCAGCAGCCCCCGGGGGGGGTCCTCCCAAGAGACCCAGTACTTC.

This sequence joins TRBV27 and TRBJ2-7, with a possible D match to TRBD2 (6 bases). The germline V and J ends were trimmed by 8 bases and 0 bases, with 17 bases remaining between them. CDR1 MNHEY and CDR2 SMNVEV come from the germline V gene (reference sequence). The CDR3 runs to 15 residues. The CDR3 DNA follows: TGTGCCAGCTTATTCGGGAGCGGCCTCTCCTACGAGCAGTACTTC. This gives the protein CASLFGSGLSYEQYF.

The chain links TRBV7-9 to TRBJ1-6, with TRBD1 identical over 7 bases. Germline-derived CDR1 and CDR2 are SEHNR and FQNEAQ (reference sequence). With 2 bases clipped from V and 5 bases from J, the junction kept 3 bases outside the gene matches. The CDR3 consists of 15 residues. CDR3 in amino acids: CASSLMGQHNSPLHF. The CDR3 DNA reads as TGTGCCAGCAGCTTAATGGGACAGCATAATTCACCCCTCCACTTT.